The entry below gives a single T cell receptor beta chain sequence along with its context. The target antigen is unknown. The PCR was carried out with 60 Vbeta primers and 13 Jbeta primers. TCRdb's copy holds only in-frame clones and misses some; the assay was immunoSEQ multiplex PCR. Counted here are under 200,000 clones, approximately 83% occurring once; the ten biggest clones make up roughly 8.8%. The sample belongs to a study of cytomegalovirus exposure and HLA in healthy donors. Notes on the study in general: Usually a TCR sequence was rare, but some public TCRs were found in many donors. Clonal expansion, a later analysis showed, was greater in HLA-associated TCR beta chains than in equally common others. Among the CMV-associated chains, a few were confirmed in vitro as specific for CMV antigens.

Sequenced input: PBMCs. The TCR comes from a man in his late teens or twenties in good health and CMV-seropositive.

CDR3 nucleotide sequence: TGTGCCAGCGCAAGTCGAGGGTACGGCACAGATACGCAGTATTTT. It codes for CASASRGYGTDTQYF. V and J are TRBV9 and TRBJ2-3; a possible D gene is TRBD2 (5 bases). V was shortened by 7 bases and J by 1 base, with 16 bases between the two germline ends. The CDR3 totals 15 residues. Germline V lookup: CDR1 SGDLS, CDR2 YYNGEE.